The clone carrying this T cell receptor beta chain has ten or more counts. This record comes from a study of T cells after yellow fever vaccination. Researchers made TCR cDNA using 5'RACE template switching, and this step added a universal primer site and UMIs. TCRdb re-derived calls from the 5' RACE reads in MiXCR, one entry per CDR3 protein. The sample shows about 150,000 distinct CDR3 sequences, just over 6.5% of them seen only once. Sequencing was performed on CD4+ T cells sorted from PBMCs, taken 10 days after the yellow fever booster vaccination. The sequence was obtained from a man under 40 who received the YFV17D yellow fever vaccine.

CDR3 nucleotide sequence: TGTGCCAGCAGTGAGATGCGCTGGGGGTCGGAAGCTTTCTTT. Its protein is CASSEMRWGSEAFF. The rearrangement links TRBV2 to TRBJ1-1, with D tentatively TRBD1 (5 bases). This CDR3 has 14 amino acids. The V gene's germline CDR1 is SNHLY and CDR2 FYNNEI. V lost 3 bases to trimming and J lost 8 bases, with 16 bases between them.